The present T cell receptor beta chain was sequenced within a study of CD8 T cells in ankylosing spondylitis. Trimming left V 0 bases short and J 2 bases short, with 14 bases between. Germline assignment: CDR1 MGHRA and CDR2 YSYEKL. This CDR3 is built from 17 residues. Library preparation for TCR beta used quantitative 5'-RACE with molecular barcodes. TCRdb fed the 5' RACE reads into MiXCR, producing one record per CDR3 protein. The repertoire holds some 85,000 distinct CDR3 sequences, roughly 9% seen once, with 25% to 35% in the top ten. Overall study findings and caveats: Enrichment of disease-linked clones was reportedly significant in matched ankylosing spondylitis synovial fluid. With a CD8+ phenotype, disease-linked clones were relatively rare in peripheral blood. Seemingly distinctive of ankylosing spondylitis blood was a TCR beta motif formed by eight highly homologous variants.

At least ten counts were recorded for this clonotype. Its specificity is not known. This clonotype was sampled from a male donor with ankylosing spondylitis. V and J are TRBV4-1 and TRBJ1-5; no clear D gene. Source material: blood, either unsorted or a sorted T cell fraction (not recorded which). The chain's CDR3 is CASSQESRLSGNQPQHF. In DNA form, the CDR3 reads TGCGCCAGCAGCCAAGAAAGTCGGCTATCCGGCAATCAGCCCCAGCATTTT.